This is a list of T cell receptor beta chains from one sample in a study of T-cell memory formation after mild COVID-19. TCRdb itself ran the 5' RACE reads through MiXCR, one entry per CDR3 protein. The table has about 600,000 distinct CDR3 sequences, about 22% seen once. What was sequenced was PBMCs or a T cell subset sorted from them (not recorded which). The receptor set was obtained from an adult woman who had mild COVID-19 (a few samples of this study predate the infection). Cell type and time point are not known. The conserved cysteine and the conserved F or W are not part of the CDR3 here.

v_gene	j_gene	CDR3aa
TRBV7-2	TRBJ2-3	ASSGRTARGTDTQY
TRBV4-1	TRBJ1-6	ASSQDPRHYNSPLH
TRBV2	TRBJ2-5	ASSNFGQETQY
TRBV4-1	TRBJ1-5	ASSRTRGSNQPQH
TRBV7-8	TRBJ1-1	ASSLEPPSEAF
TRBV9	TRBJ2-3	ASSAHSTDTQY
TRBV29-1	TRBJ2-7	SVGTPYEQY
TRBV4-2	TRBJ1-2	ASSQVRDRANYGYT
TRBV5-1	TRBJ1-1	ASNRGGANEAF
TRBV28	TRBJ2-1	ASSLPDRGGNEQF
TRBV20-1	TRBJ2-3	SAFLAGLDTQY
TRBV4-1	TRBJ2-7	ASSQEENRGWVEQY
TRBV4-1	TRBJ2-7	ASSPTRNYEQY
TRBV12-3/TRBV12-4	TRBJ2-7	ASVTSGSYEQY
TRBV9	TRBJ2-7	ASSVGGGPAYEQY
TRBV15	TRBJ1-2	ATSRDLTGINYGYT
TRBV5-1	TRBJ1-1	ASSPDEHPGNTEAF
TRBV20-1	TRBJ1-5	SAREEPGLSGPQH
TRBV7-9	TRBJ2-1	ASSFRLAGGVNEQF
TRBV12-3/TRBV12-4	TRBJ1-4	ASTRIATNEKLF
TRBV4-2	TRBJ1-1	ASSQEHGAATEAF
TRBV24-1	TRBJ2-1	ATSDSNSANEQF
TRBV20-1	TRBJ1-6	SARVLQGPGNSPLH
TRBV30	TRBJ2-5	AWSVPAGDVKTQY
TRBV4-1	TRBJ1-5	ASSQDLGRGNQPQH
TRBV15	TRBJ1-4	GASGGRTTNEKLF
TRBV3-1	TRBJ2-6	ASSQDVRTGANVLT
TRBV4-2	TRBJ2-1	ASSQDRGDNEQF
TRBV7-6	TRBJ2-3	ASSQGVIESGADTQY
TRBV10-3	TRBJ2-3	AISDFRGESTDTQY
TRBV20-1	TRBJ1-2	SARVTAIGYT
TRBV7-9	TRBJ2-1	ASSLGLRMNYNEQF
TRBV4-3	TRBJ2-3	ASSQDTAGDTQY
TRBV5-1	TRBJ2-5	ASSSGPAGAGETQY
TRBV6-5	TRBJ2-3	ASSYSDPQDRPAAGQY
TRBV4-3	TRBJ2-2	ASSQETGFTGELF